This TCR beta chain was found in a study of T cell responses to AZD1222 COVID-19 vaccine. Trimming pared 5 bases from V and 3 bases from J, leaving 8 bases between. Germline assignment: CDR1 MRHNA and CDR2 SNTAGT. The CDR3 length is 13 residues. Samples with a second dose at about 4 or about 12 weeks were pooled together. The method was immunoSEQ multiplex PCR; TCRdb's version includes in-frame clones alone and lacks a portion of them. The table includes 70,000 to 95,000 clones, around nine tenths detected once. The sequencing used peripheral blood, collected 28 days after the second AZD1222 dose. The V call is TRBV6-4, the J call TRBJ1-5; no clear D. This clonotype was sampled from an adult who received the AZD1222 COVID-19 vaccine. CDR3 nucleotides: TGTGCCAGCAGTACTCAGCTCAATCAGCCCCAGCATTTT. The encoded protein is CASSTQLNQPQHF.